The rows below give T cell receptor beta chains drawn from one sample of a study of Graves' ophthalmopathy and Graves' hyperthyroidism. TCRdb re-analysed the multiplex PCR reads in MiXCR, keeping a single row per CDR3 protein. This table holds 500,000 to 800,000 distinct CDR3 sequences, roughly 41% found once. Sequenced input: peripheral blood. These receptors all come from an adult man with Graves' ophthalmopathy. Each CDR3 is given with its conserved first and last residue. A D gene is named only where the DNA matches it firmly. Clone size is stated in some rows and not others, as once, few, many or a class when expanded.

CASSPHRDREQPQHF,TGTGCCAGCAGTCCCCACCGGGACAGGGAACAGCCCCAGCATTTT,TRBJ1-5,TRBD1,NA,TRBV7-8
CSAPGRNTEAFF,TGCAGCGCGCCAGGGAGGAACACTGAAGCTTTCTTT,TRBJ1-1,NA,many,TRBV29-1
CASSEMGVTEAFF,TGTGCCAGCAGTGAAATGGGGGTCACTGAAGCTTTCTTT,TRBJ1-1,NA,many,TRBV25-1
CASSDLVGTRGYTF,TGCGCCAGCAGTGATTTGGTGGGTACAAGAGGCTACACCTTC,TRBJ1-2,NA,many,TRBV10-2
CAWSGGTPHTSGANVLTF,TGTGCCTGGAGTGGTGGGACTCCTCATACCTCTGGGGCCAACGTCCTGACTTTC,TRBJ2-6,NA,few,TRBV10-3
CASSLAGTYGYTF,TGTGCCAGCAGTTTAGCAGGGACTTACGGCTACACCTTC,TRBJ1-2,NA,many,TRBV27
CASSITGTVNSPLHF,TGTGCCAGTAGTATCACCGGGACAGTTAATTCACCCCTCCACTTT,TRBJ1-6,TRBD1,many,TRBV19
CASKEQLFF,TGTGCCAGCAAAGAACAACTGTTTTTT,TRBJ1-4,NA,once,TRBV2
CASSQDSNHRAGDTIYF,TGCGCCAGCAGCCAAGATTCGAATCACAGGGCCGGAGACACCATATATTTT,TRBJ1-3,NA,few,TRBV7-9
CSVSATGGQLFF,TGCAGTGTATCTGCGACAGGGGGCCAACTGTTTTTT,TRBJ1-4,TRBD1,NA,TRBV20-1
CSARPPGQDGEQYF,TGCAGTGCTAGACCCCCGGGACAGGATGGGGAGCAGTACTTC,TRBJ2-5,TRBD1,NA,TRBV20-1
CASSEGNRAPDEKLFF,TGTGCCAGCAGTGAAGGTAACAGGGCTCCGGATGAAAAACTGTTTTTT,TRBJ1-4,NA,NA,TRBV6-1